Below, 12 T cell receptor beta chains from the same sample are listed, as sequenced in a study of regulatory T cells in long-lasting Graves disease. Library construction for TCR beta used iRepertoire HTBI primers and Arm-PCR of CDR3 regions. TCRdb re-analysed the multiplex PCR reads in MiXCR, keeping a single row per CDR3 protein. The sample contains roughly 400,000 distinct CDR3 sequences, about a sixth of which appear only once. Sample time point: newly diagnosed GD, antithyroid drugs for less than 3 months. Construction of the TCR library relied on RNA isolated from PBMCs. The same data also went into a second study, on T cells in Graves' hyperthyroidism and ophthalmopathy.

The sequences come from peripheral blood mononuclear cells (PBMCs), collected at new diagnosis, from a patient treated with antithyroid drugs. The origin of the receptors is a woman between 18 and 29 years old with Graves disease.

In its sample, this clonotype was seen many times. The rearrangement uses TRBV7-2 and TRBJ2-5; 10 nucleotides match TRBD1. In germline, CDR1 is SGHTA, CDR2 FQGNSA. The CDR3 runs 15 residues. V shed 6 bases, J shed 5 bases, and the junction held 9 bases outside the gene matches. CDR3 sequence reads: CASSIKTGGRETQYF. For the CDR3, the DNA is TGTGCCAGCAGTATTAAGACAGGGGGCCGGGAGACCCAGTACTTC.

This clonotype was seen many times. The rearrangement links TRBV12-3 or TRBV12-4 to TRBJ2-1, with 8 bases fitting TRBD2. V gave up 3 bases and J gave up 0 bases; unmatched junction bases: 7. The CDR3 sequence is 17 residues long. The CDR3 DNA follows: TGTGCCAGCAGTTTTATACCGGGACTAGTCTCCTACAATGAGCAGTTCTTC. Protein product: CASSFIPGLVSYNEQFF.

This clonotype was observed at least ten times. The gene calls are TRBV20-1 and TRBJ2-1; 13 nucleotides match TRBD2. V was clipped by 7 bases and J by 1 base; unmatched bases: 7. Germline V lookup: CDR1 DFQATT, CDR2 SNEGSKA (reference sequence). The CDR3 extends over 16 amino acids. The CDR3 here is CSEELAGGGSYNEQFF. The CDR3 DNA sequence: TGCAGTGAGGAACTAGCGGGAGGGGGTTCCTACAATGAGCAGTTCTTC.

This clonotype has ten or more counts. The chain is built from TRBV2 and TRBJ2-3, with 9 bases identical to TRBD2. Germline CDR1 is SNHLY and CDR2 is FYNNEI. The CDR3 extends over 15 amino acids. Trimming at V came to 9 bases and at J to 6 bases, leaving 13 bases not matched to a gene. CDR3 sequence: CASVGLAGPSDTQYF. CDR3 nucleotide sequence: TGTGCCAGTGTCGGGCTAGCGGGACCCAGCGATACGCAGTATTTT.

The rearrangement links TRBV9 to TRBJ2-2, with D tentatively TRBD2 (5 bases). Germline assignment: CDR1 SGDLS and CDR2 YYNGEE. CDR3 length: 16 residues. Trimming removed 4 bases from V and 0 bases from J, with 13 bases in between. The CDR3 bases are TGTGCCAGCAGCATAAATGCGGGCCCGAACACCGGGGAGCTGTTTTTT. Translated: CASSINAGPNTGELFF.

Turning to this clonotype: At one end, the junction sequence differs from germline, possibly due to a read error. The chain couples TRBV11-2 to TRBJ1-1; maybe TRBD1 (6 bases). The CDR3 extends over 13 amino acids. The V gene's germline CDR1 is SGHAT and CDR2 FQNNGV. CDR3 in amino acids: CASSLGRGTGAFF. DNA for the CDR3: TGTGCCAGCAGCTTAGGCAGGGGCACTGGAGCTTTCTTT.

To note about this clonotype: This sequence may be a read error, since a much larger clone differs from it by one base. The chain is built from TRBV2 and TRBJ2-1; 10 bases align to TRBD2. Germline assignment: CDR1 SNHLY and CDR2 FYNNEI. There are 15 residues in the CDR3. CDR3 in amino acids: CASRTRTSGYSEQFF. The CDR3 region has the DNA TGTGCCAGCAGGACGAGGACTAGCGGCTACAGTGAGCAGTTCTTC.

The rearrangement joins TRBV27 to TRBJ2-7; 10 bases align to TRBD2. Per germline, CDR1 MNHEY and CDR2 SMNVEV (reference sequence). This CDR3 has 17 amino acids. V shed 0 bases, J shed 7 bases, and the junction held 12 bases outside the gene matches. The CDR3 is CASSLSGLAEPEGEQYF. The CDR3 nucleotides read TGTGCCAGCAGTTTATCCGGACTAGCGGAACCCGAGGGGGAGCAGTACTTC.

A note on this clonotype: At one end the junction does not follow the germline gene, possibly because of a read error. The J gene is TRBJ1-5, the V gene TRBV6-2 or TRBV6-3, with TRBD1 as a possible D gene (6 bases). The CDR3 spans 17 residues. The germline CDR1 and CDR2 sequences are MNHEY and SVGEGT. The CDR3 here is CTSSFLTTGISNQPQHF. In DNA, the CDR3 is TGTACCAGCAGCTTCCTTACAACAGGGATTAGCAATCAGCCCCAGCATTTT.

This clonotype was detected ten times or more. The CDR3 loop is CASIWGQLNTEAFF. The CDR3 DNA follows: TGTGCCAGCATATGGGGACAGTTGAACACTGAAGCTTTCTTT. This rearrangement joins TRBV2 to TRBJ1-1; 7 bases map to TRBD1. The trim removed 7 bases at V and 0 bases at J, leaving 5 bases unmatched. Germline V gives CDR1 SNHLY, CDR2 FYNNEI. The CDR3 extends over 14 amino acids.

This chain uses TRBV19 with TRBJ2-3; 7 bases map to TRBD2. CDR1 is LNHDA and CDR2 is SQIVND in the germline V gene (reference sequence). CDR3 length equals 17 residues. V lost 0 bases, J lost 2 bases, and 8 bases stayed unmatched. CDR3 nucleotide sequence: TGTGCCAGTAGTATAGACCAGGGAGGGCTGTTCACAGATACGCAGTATTTT. Protein sequence: CASSIDQGGLFTDTQYF. Together with reference TRBV19 and TRBJ2-3, the CDR3 gives the full variable domain: DGGITQSPKYLFRKEGQNVTLSCEQNLNHDAMYWYRQDPGQGLRLIYYSQIVNDFQKGDIAEGYSVSREKKESFPLTVTSAQKNPTAFYLCASSIDQGGLFTDTQYFGPGTRLTVL.

This chain joins TRBV9 and TRBJ1-5, with 7 bases that match TRBD1. The V and J ends lost 2 bases and 3 bases, in that order; junction bases with no gene match: 2. CDR1 SGDLS and CDR2 YYNGEE come from the germline V gene. The CDR3 length is 14 residues. The CDR3 loop is CASSVTGTNQPQHF. DNA for the CDR3: TGTGCCAGCAGCGTGACAGGGACCAATCAGCCCCAGCATTTT.